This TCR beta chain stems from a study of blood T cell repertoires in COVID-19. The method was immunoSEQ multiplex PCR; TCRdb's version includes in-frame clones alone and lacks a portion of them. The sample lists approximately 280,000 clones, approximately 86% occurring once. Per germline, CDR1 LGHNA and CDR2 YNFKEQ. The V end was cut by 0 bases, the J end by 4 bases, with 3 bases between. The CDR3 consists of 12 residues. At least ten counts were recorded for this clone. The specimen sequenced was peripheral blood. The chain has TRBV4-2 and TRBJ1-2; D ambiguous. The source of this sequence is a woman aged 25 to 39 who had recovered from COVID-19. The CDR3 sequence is CASSQDSYGYTF. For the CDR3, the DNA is TGTGCCAGCAGCCAAGACAGCTATGGCTACACCTTC.